The entry that follows covers one T cell receptor (beta chain) sequence. Through a sample-barcoded 5' primer and a J-beta primer mix, a second PCR was run for roughly 7 to 11 cycles. TCRdb analysed the 5' RACE reads with MiXCR anew, one entry per CDR3 protein. This sample yields 1 million or so distinct CDR3 sequences, of which 45% are seen a single time; approximately 17% belongs to the top ten. This specimen comes from a study of blood T cells in healthy people across ages. PBMCs, at least 6 million per sample, were isolated. The V gene end was trimmed by 6 bases and the J gene end by 5 bases; junction bases not matched to a gene: 7. The CDR3 runs to 14 residues. CDR1 is MNHEY, CDR2 SVGAGI, per germline.

The sequencing sample was made of blood. The sequence derives from a woman aged 60 to 75 in good health. The chain combines TRBV6-5 with TRBJ2-5; TRBD1 matches at 9 bases. In DNA, the CDR3 is TGTGCCAGCAGGAAGACAGGGGGATCGGAGACCCAGTACTTC. Translation gives CASRKTGGSETQYF.